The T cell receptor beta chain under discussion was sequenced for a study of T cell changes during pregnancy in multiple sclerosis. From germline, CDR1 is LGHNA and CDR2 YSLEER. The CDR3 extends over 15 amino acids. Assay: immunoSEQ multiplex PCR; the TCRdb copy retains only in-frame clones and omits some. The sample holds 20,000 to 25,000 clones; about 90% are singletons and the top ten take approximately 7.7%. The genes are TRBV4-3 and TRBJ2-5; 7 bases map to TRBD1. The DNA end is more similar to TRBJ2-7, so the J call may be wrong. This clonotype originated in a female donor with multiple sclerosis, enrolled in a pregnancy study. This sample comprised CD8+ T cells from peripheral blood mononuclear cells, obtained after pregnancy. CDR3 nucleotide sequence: TGCGCCAGCAGCCAAGAGTTGGCAGGGGGCTACGAGCAGTACTTC. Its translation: CASSQELAGGYEQYF.